This paragraph reports one T cell receptor beta chain. Its antigen is undetermined. Vbeta (60) and Jbeta (13) primers were used in the PCR. Clones were sequenced by immunoSEQ multiplex PCR, and TCRdb holds only the in-frame ones, with some missing. The sample shows under 200,000 clones, 68% of them seen only once. The sample comes from a study of cytomegalovirus exposure and HLA in healthy donors. Study outcomes and limitations: Later genetic work tied a missense DCLRE1C variant to beta-chain V and J trimming. CMV serostatus was the only recorded immune exposure for donors. There were several of the most significant clusters that appeared linked to common viral pathogens in a later analysis. Cytomegalovirus-associated status was assigned to some 180 TCR beta chains.

The germline CDR1 and CDR2 sequences are SGHRS and YFSETQ. The CDR3 spans 14 residues. V was shortened by 4 bases and J by 0 bases, with 11 bases between the two germline ends. Sequenced sample: PBMCs. The receptor was isolated from a man aged 45-60 years in good health and CMV-seronegative. The chain links TRBV5-1 to TRBJ2-7; no firm D call. The CDR3 here is CASSPPTASYEQYF. The CDR3 coding sequence is TGCGCCAGCAGCCCTCCAACAGCCTCCTACGAGCAGTACTTC.